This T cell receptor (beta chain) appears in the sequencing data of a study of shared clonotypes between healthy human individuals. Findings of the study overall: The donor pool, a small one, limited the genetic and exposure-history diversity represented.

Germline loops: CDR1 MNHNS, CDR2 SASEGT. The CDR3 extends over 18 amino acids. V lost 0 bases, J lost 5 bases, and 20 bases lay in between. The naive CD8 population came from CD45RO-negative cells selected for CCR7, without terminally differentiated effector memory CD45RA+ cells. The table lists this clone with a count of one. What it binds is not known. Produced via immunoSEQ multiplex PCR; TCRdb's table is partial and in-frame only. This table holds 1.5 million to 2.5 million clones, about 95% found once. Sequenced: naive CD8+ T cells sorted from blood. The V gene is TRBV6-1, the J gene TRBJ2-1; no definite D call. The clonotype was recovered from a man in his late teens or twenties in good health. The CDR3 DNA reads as TGTGCCAGCAGTGAAGCGCGGCAGTACGTACTAAGTGACAATGAGCAGTTCTTC. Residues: CASSEARQYVLSDNEQFF.